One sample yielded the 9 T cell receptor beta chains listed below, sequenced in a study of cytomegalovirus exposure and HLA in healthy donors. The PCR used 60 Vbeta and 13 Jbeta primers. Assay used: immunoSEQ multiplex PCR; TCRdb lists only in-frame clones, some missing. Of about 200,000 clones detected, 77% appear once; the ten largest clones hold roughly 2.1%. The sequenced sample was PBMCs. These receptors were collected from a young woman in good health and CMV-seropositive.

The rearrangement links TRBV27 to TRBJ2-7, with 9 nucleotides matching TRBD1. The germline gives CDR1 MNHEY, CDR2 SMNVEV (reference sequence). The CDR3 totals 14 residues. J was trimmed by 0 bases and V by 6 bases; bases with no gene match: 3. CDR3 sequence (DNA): TGTGCCAGCAGGGGGACAGGGAGCTCCTACGAGCAGTACTTC. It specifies CASRGTGSSYEQYF.

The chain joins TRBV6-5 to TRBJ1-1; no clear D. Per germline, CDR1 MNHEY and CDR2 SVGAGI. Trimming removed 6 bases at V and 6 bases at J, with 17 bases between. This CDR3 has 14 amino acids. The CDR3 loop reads CASRVRRFYSEAFF. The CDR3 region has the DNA TGTGCCAGCAGGGTCCGGAGATTCTACTCTGAAGCTTTCTTT.

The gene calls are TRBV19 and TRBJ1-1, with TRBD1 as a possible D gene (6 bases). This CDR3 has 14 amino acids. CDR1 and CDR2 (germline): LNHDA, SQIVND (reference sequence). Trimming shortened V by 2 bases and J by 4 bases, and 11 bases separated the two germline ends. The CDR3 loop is CASSIQGWATEAFF. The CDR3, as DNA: TGTGCCAGTAGTATACAGGGGTGGGCCACTGAAGCTTTCTTT.

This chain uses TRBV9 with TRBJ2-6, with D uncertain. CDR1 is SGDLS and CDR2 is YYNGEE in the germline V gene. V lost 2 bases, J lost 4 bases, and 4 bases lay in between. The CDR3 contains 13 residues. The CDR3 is CASSVSGANVLTF. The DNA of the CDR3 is TGTGCCAGCAGCGTGTCGGGGGCCAACGTCCTGACTTTC.

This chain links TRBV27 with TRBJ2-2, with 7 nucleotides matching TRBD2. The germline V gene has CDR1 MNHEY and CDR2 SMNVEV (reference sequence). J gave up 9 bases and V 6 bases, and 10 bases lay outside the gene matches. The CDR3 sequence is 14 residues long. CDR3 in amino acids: CASRSGDYYRELFF. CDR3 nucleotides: TGTGCCAGCAGATCCGGGGACTACTACCGGGAGCTGTTTTTT.

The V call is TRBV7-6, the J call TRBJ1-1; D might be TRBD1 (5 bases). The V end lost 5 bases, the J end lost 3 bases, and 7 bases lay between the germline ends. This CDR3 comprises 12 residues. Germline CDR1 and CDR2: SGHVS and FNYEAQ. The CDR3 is CASSGRDTEAFF. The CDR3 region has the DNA TGTGCCAGCAGCGGCAGGGACACTGAAGCTTTCTTT. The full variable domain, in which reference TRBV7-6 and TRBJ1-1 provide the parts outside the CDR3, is GAGVSQSPRYKVTKRGQDVALRCDPISGHVSLYWYRQALGQGPEFLTYFNYEAQQDKSGLPNDRFSAERPEGSISTLTIQRTEQRDSAMYRCASSGRDTEAFFGQGTRLTVV.

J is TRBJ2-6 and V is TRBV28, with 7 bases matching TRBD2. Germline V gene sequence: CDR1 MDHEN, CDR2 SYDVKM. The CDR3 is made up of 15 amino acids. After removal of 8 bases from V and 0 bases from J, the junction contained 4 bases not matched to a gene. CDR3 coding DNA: TGTGCCAGCTTTCGCGGGGGCTCTGGGGCCAACGTCCTGACTTTC. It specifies CASFRGGSGANVLTF.

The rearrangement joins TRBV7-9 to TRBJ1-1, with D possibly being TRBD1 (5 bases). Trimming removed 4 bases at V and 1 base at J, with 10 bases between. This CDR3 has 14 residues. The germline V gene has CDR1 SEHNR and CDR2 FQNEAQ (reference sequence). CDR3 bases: TGTGCCAGCAGCTCATACAGGACGAACACTGAAGCTTTCTTT. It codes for CASSSYRTNTEAFF.

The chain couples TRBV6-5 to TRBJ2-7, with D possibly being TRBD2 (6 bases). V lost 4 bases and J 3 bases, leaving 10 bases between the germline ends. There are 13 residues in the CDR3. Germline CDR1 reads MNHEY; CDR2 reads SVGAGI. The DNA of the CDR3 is TGTGCCAGCAGTTCGGGGGTCTACTACGAGCAGTACTTC. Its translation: CASSSGVYYEQYF.